A selection of T cell receptor beta chains follows, all from one sample in a study of high-grade serous ovarian cancer treatment subgroups. The method was immunoSEQ multiplex PCR; TCRdb's version includes in-frame clones alone and lacks a portion of them. The sample has 6,000 to 7,000 clones; 75% to 85% are singletons. Sample: tumor tissue. The receptors come from a human donor with high-grade serous ovarian cancer. The CDR3 runs from the conserved cysteine through the conserved F or W. A D gene is named only where the DNA matches it firmly. Expanded clones are given a class, and other clones once, few, many or no size at all.

.,TRBV6-1,.,TRBJ1-5,CASSSNQPQHF,TGTGCCAGCAGTTCGAATCAGCCCCAGCATTTT
.,TRBV6-1,.,TRBJ1-1,CASKGRVTEAFF,TGTGCCAGCAAGGGCAGGGTCACTGAAGCTTTCTTT
.,TRBV28,TRBD1,TRBJ2-1,CASNRQGASGEQFF,TGTGCCAGCAACAGGCAGGGGGCCTCGGGTGAGCAGTTCTTC
.,TRBV9,.,TRBJ2-2,CASSVGADPGTGELFF,TGTGCCAGCAGCGTAGGGGCAGACCCAGGGACCGGGGAGCTGTTTTTT
few,TRBV5-1,.,TRBJ1-6,CASSLAREDNSPLHF,TGCGCCAGCAGCTTGGCCAGGGAAGATAATTCACCCCTCCACTTT
.,TRBV28,TRBD1,TRBJ1-2,CAINKPGQFNYGYTF,TGTGCCATCAATAAACCGGGACAGTTTAACTATGGCTACACCTTC
.,TRBV5-1,TRBD1,TRBJ2-1,CASSPRTGGYYNEQFF,TGCGCCAGCAGCCCGCGGACAGGGGGATATTACAATGAGCAGTTCTTC
few,TRBV19,TRBD1,TRBJ1-2,CASSTASRDRGHGYTF,TGTGCCAGTAGTACTGCTTCAAGGGACAGGGGGCATGGCTACACCTTC
.,TRBV4-1,.,TRBJ2-3,CASSQDRNTDTQYF,TGCGCCAGCAGCCAAGACAGGAACACAGATACGCAGTATTTT
.,TRBV5-6,.,TRBJ2-3,CASSLGRADTQYF,TGTGCCAGCAGCTTGGGTAGGGCCGATACGCAGTATTTT
.,TRBV5-1,.,TRBJ2-1,CASSLGSARNEQFF,TGCGCCAGCAGCTTGGGTTCGGCGAGGAATGAGCAGTTCTTC
.,TRBV6-5,TRBD1,TRBJ2-5,CASSLTGEKETQYF,TGTGCCAGCAGTCTAACAGGGGAAAAAGAGACCCAGTACTTC
.,TRBV7-2,TRBD2,TRBJ2-3,CASSLGAGAGSTDTQYF,TGTGCCAGCAGCCTAGGGGCGGGAGCGGGGAGCACAGATACGCAGTATTTT
.,TRBV7-2,.,TRBJ2-3,CASSLGPVSTDTQYF,TGTGCCAGCAGCTTGGGGCCAGTGAGCACAGATACGCAGTATTTT
few,TRBV9,TRBD1,TRBJ2-1,CASSMTGQQFF,TGTGCCAGCAGCATGACGGGACAGCAATTCTTC
.,TRBV27,.,TRBJ1-5,CASSLTPARPQHF,TGTGCCAGCAGTTTAACCCCTGCAAGGCCCCAGCATTTT
.,TRBV5-8,TRBD1,TRBJ1-1,CASSRQGATEAFF,TGTGCCAGCAGCCGACAGGGGGCTACTGAAGCTTTCTTT
few,TRBV28,.,TRBJ1-1,CASLGRGRGTEAFF,TGTGCCAGCCTTGGGCGGGGGAGAGGAACTGAAGCTTTCTTT
.,TRBV5-4,.,TRBJ2-6,CASSAGQGPPSGANVLTF,TGTGCCAGCAGCGCGGGCCAGGGGCCCCCCTCTGGGGCCAACGTCCTGACTTTC
few,TRBV2,.,TRBJ1-2,CASSDKDSYGYTF,TGTGCCAGCAGTGATAAGGACAGTTATGGCTACACCTTC
.,TRBV2,TRBD2,TRBJ2-3,CASRRTSGIIGDTQYF,TGTGCCAGCAGGAGGACTAGCGGGATTATTGGAGATACGCAGTATTTT
.,TRBV5-4,TRBD1,TRBJ2-6,CASSGGQPSGANVLTF,TGTGCCAGCAGCGGGGGACAGCCCTCTGGGGCCAACGTCCTGACTTTC